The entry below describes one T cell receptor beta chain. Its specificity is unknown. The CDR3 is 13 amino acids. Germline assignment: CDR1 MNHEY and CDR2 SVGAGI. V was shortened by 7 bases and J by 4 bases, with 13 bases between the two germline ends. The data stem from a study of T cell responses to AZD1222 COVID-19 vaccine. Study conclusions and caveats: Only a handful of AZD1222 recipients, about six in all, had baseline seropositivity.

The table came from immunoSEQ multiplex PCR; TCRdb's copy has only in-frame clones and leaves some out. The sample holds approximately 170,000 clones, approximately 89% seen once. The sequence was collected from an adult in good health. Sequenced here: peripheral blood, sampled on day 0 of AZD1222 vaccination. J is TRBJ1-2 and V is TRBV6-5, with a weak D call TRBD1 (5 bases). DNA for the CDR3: TGTGCCAGCATTCAAGGGGTTAGCTATGGCTACACCTTC. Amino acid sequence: CASIQGVSYGYTF.